The 17 T cell receptor beta chains below come from one sample, sequenced in a study of shared clonotypes between healthy human individuals (TCRdb year 2020). Library prep was done by the immunoSEQ multiplex PCR assay. Drawn from immuneACCESS, this table holds only the in-frame rearrangements with V and J called that TCRdb kept. Clones are partly lost; checked studies trace under half to an unresolved V gene and leave the rest unexplained. In all, the sample holds more than 400,000 clones, and 81% of those were seen once. The ten largest clones represent roughly 12% of the sample. Sequenced input: PBMCs. The receptors derive from a woman aged 40-49 years in good health. Some clones in this sample may be carry-over from other donors' samples.

This clone was recorded many times. Here the CDR3 reads CASSPSGFSFNTIYF. The CDR3 region has the DNA TGTGCCAGCAGCCCCTCGGGGTTTAGTTTCAACACCATATATTTT. V gene TRBV14 combines with J gene TRBJ1-3; D gene uncertain. With 4 bases removed from V and 7 bases from J, the gap between germline ends came to 17 bases. This CDR3 comprises 15 residues. CDR1 SGHDN and CDR2 FVKESK come from the germline V gene.

Points on this clone: The junction does not match germline at one end; this may be a read error. This chain joins TRBV6-1 and TRBJ2-2; possibly TRBD1 or TRBD2 for D (6 bases each). Germline CDR1 reads MNHNS; CDR2 reads SASEGT. The CDR3 length is 15 residues. CDR3: CASSKAEGGTGELFF. CDR3 nucleotide sequence: TGTGCCAGCAGTAAAGCGGAGGGGGGCACCGGGGAGCTGTTTTTT.

This clone came up many times. The chain has TRBV7-6 and TRBJ2-1; D possibly corresponds to TRBD2 (6 bases). The CDR3 is made up of 13 amino acids. Trimming took 5 bases from V and 9 from J, leaving 14 bases between them. The germline CDR1 and CDR2 sequences are SGHVS and FNYEAQ. DNA for the CDR3: TGTGCCAGCAGCAGCCGACTAGTGGCTGAGCAGTTCTTC. Translation gives CASSSRLVAEQFF.

This chain links TRBV6-5 with TRBJ1-2; D is uncertain. The CDR3 consists of 12 residues. The V and J ends lost 6 bases and 7 bases respectively, with 12 bases between them. Germline V gene sequence: CDR1 MNHEY, CDR2 SVGAGI. DNA of the CDR3: TGTGCCAGCAGCAGAAATACGGGTGGCTACACCTTC. Its protein product is CASSRNTGGYTF.

CDR3 sequence: CASSPTGVGELFF. The CDR3 DNA reads as TGTGCCAGCAGCCCAACGGGGGTAGGGGAGCTGTTTTTT. V and J are TRBV28 and TRBJ2-2; possible D gene TRBD2, 6 bases. The V gene's germline CDR1 is MDHEN and CDR2 SYDVKM. Trimming removed 6 bases at V and 8 bases at J, with 13 bases between. CDR3 size: 13 residues.

In the case of this clone: A far larger clone is just one base off, so this is likely a read error. The CDR3 sequence: CASSGQGMNTEAFF. The CDR3 DNA sequence: TGTGCCAGCAGTGGTCAAGGGATGAACACTGAAGCTTTCTTT. J is TRBJ1-1 and V is TRBV2, with no clear D. V shed 4 bases and J shed 0 bases, with 9 bases lying between them. The V gene's germline CDR1 is SNHLY and CDR2 FYNNEI. The CDR3 is 14 residues long. Looking up the rest from reference TRBV2 and TRBJ1-1 gives the full variable domain: EPEVTQTPSHQVTQMGQEVILRCVPISNHLYFYWYRQILGQKVEFLVSFYNNEISEKSEIFDDQFSVERPDGSNFTLKIRSTKLEDSAMYFCASSGQGMNTEAFFGQGTRLTVV.

This clone occurred a few times. The CDR3 nucleotides read TGTGCCGGGGGGGCGAGAAACCAAGAGACCCAGTACTTC. It yields the protein CAGGARNQETQYF. The chain combines TRBV28 with TRBJ2-5, with D possibly TRBD2 on 7 matching bases. The germline V gene encodes CDR1 MDHEN and CDR2 SYDVKM. V lost 11 bases and J 0 bases, leaving 13 bases between the germline ends. This CDR3 is 13 amino acids long. Together with reference TRBV28 and TRBJ2-5, the CDR3 gives the full variable domain: DVKVTQSSRYLVKRTGEKVFLECVQDMDHENMFWYRQDPGLGLRLIYFSYDVKMKEKGDIPEGYSVSREKKERFSLILESASTNQTSMYLCAGGARNQETQYFGPGTRLLVL.

In regard to this clone: This probably arose from a read error, given a far larger clone one base away. The chain joins TRBV19 to TRBJ2-7; the D call may be TRBD1 or TRBD2 (5 bases each). This CDR3 has 16 amino acids. Trimming stripped 9 bases from V and 2 bases from J, with 23 bases between. In germline, CDR1 is LNHDA, CDR2 SQIVND (reference sequence). CDR3 sequence: CASSALDGAQTYEQYF. The DNA of the CDR3 is TGTGCCAGCAGTGCCCTAGACGGGGCACAGACCTACGAGCAGTACTTC.

As to this clone: It differs at one base from a far larger clone, so likely a read error. At the DNA level, this CDR3 is encoded by other sequences in the same sample as well. The CDR3 loop reads CASSDLGQGLNYGYTF. CDR3 DNA: TGTGCCAGCAGCGATTTGGGACAGGGGTTGAACTATGGCTACACCTTC. The V and J genes are TRBV5-6 and TRBJ1-2, with 10 bases identical to TRBD1. The CDR3 consists of 16 residues. Germline lookup yields CDR1 SGHDT and CDR2 YYEEEE. The V gene end was trimmed by 4 bases and the J gene end by 2 bases; junction bases not matched to a gene: 8.

The V and J genes are TRBV30 and TRBJ1-1; no definite D call. In germline, CDR1 is GTSNPN, CDR2 SVGIG (reference sequence). The germline V and J ends were trimmed by 0 bases and 4 bases, with 12 bases remaining between them. The CDR3 sequence is 14 residues long. As DNA, the CDR3 is TGTGCCTGGAGTGTAGTCAGACGGGGCACTGAAGCTTTCTTT. As protein: CAWSVVRRGTEAFF.

Concerning this clone: A clone one base away is much larger, so this may be a read error. V is TRBV6-5 and J is TRBJ2-1; TRBD1 matches 8 bases. Germline CDR1 is MNHEY and CDR2 is SVGAGI. The ends lost 8 bases at V and 10 bases at J; junction bases unmatched: 16. This CDR3 has 15 residues. The DNA of the CDR3 is TGTGCCAGCGGTTCGGGACAGGTTGCCATCATCGAGCAGTTCTTC. The encoded protein is CASGSGQVAIIEQFF.

This chain connects TRBV19 to TRBJ2-4; D is perhaps TRBD1 (5 bases). The CDR3 consists of 14 residues. Germline V gene data show CDR1 as LNHDA and CDR2 as SQIVND (reference sequence). The ends were cut back, 5 bases at V and 0 bases at J, with 8 bases in the middle. The CDR3 bases are TGTGCCAGTAGTCAACAGGCAGCCAAAAACATTCAGTACTTC. It specifies CASSQQAAKNIQYF.

The chain employs TRBV7-3 and TRBJ1-2; D is ambiguous. The ends were cut back, 5 bases at V and 7 bases at J, with 14 bases in the middle. This CDR3 has 13 amino acids. Germline lookup yields CDR1 SGHTA and CDR2 FQGTGA. The CDR3 sequence: CASSPSPSAGYTF. CDR3 coding DNA: TGTGCCAGCAGCCCGTCCCCATCGGCTGGCTACACCTTC.

The V and J genes are TRBV30 and TRBJ2-1; D unresolved. V lost 0 bases to trimming and J lost 8 bases, with 5 bases between them. The CDR3 length is 11 residues. CDR1 is GTSNPN and CDR2 is SVGIG in the germline V gene (reference sequence). The CDR3 sequence: CAWSVRDEQFF. The DNA for the CDR3 is TGTGCCTGGAGTGTTAGAGATGAGCAGTTCTTC.

The J gene is TRBJ2-2, the V gene TRBV6-6; 12 bases line up with TRBD2. Germline V CDR1 and CDR2: MNHNY, SVGAGI (reference sequence). With V trimmed by 2 bases and J by 5 bases, 0 bases remained unmatched. The CDR3 length is 15 residues. The CDR3 nucleotides read TGTGCCAGCAGTTACACTAGCGGGGGGACCGGGGAGCTGTTTTTT. Protein product: CASSYTSGGTGELFF.

The chain couples TRBV6-6 to TRBJ2-7; no reliable D call. V was trimmed by 4 bases and J by 2 bases, leaving 12 bases between them. CDR1 is MNHNY, CDR2 SVGAGI, per germline (reference sequence). CDR3 size: 14 residues. The CDR3 loop is CASSFSAAPYEQYF. Here the CDR3 DNA reads TGTGCCAGCAGTTTTAGTGCGGCCCCCTACGAGCAGTACTTC.

A few counts support this clone. A far bigger clonotype differs at one base, so this is likely a read error. The V call is TRBV7-9, the J call TRBJ1-4, with unresolved D. The CDR3 length is 16 residues. Germline CDR1 SEHNR, CDR2 FQNEAQ (reference sequence). The ends were cut back, 2 bases at V and 7 bases at J, with 17 bases in the middle. The CDR3 DNA is TGTGCCAGCAGCTTAAGTTCGGGTCAAGGGTGTGAAAAACTGTTTTTT. Amino acid sequence: CASSLSSGQGCEKLFF.